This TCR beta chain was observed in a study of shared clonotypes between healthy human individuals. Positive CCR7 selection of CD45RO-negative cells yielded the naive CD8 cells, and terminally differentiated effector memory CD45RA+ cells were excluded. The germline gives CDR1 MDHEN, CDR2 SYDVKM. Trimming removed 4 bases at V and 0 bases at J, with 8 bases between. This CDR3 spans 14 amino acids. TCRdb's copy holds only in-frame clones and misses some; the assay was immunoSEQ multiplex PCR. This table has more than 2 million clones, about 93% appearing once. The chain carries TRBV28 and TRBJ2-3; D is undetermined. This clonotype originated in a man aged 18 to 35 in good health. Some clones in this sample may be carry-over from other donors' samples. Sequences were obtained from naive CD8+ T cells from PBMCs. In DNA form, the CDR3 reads TGTGCCAGCAGTTCCACAACCAGCACAGATACGCAGTATTTT. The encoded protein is CASSSTTSTDTQYF.